These 6 T cell receptor beta chains came from one sample sequenced in a study of Ad26.COV2.S vaccination and SARS-CoV-2 variants. Documented treatment: about 20 received Ad26.COV2.S at low or high dose, single or two shots; 5 received placebo; per-sample allocation not given. Specimen acquisition occurred on day 63 following the initial vaccine or placebo injection. Clones were sequenced by immunoSEQ multiplex PCR, and TCRdb holds only the in-frame ones, with some missing. The sample shows 300,000 to 400,000 clones, about 87% of them seen only once. Source: peripheral blood, taken in a trial of Ad26.COV2.S vaccine versus placebo. These TCRs come from a person aged 18-65 years who received the Ad26.COV2.S COVID-19 vaccine or a placebo.

There are a few counts of this clone. V usage is TRBV20-1 and J usage is TRBJ1-1; D perhaps matches TRBD1 (6 bases). The CDR3 consists of 11 residues. Trimming removed 6 bases from V and 4 bases from J, with 9 bases in between. Looked up from germline, CDR1 is DFQATT and CDR2 is SNEGSKA (reference sequence). The CDR3 reads CSAPGVTEAFF. CDR3 nucleotides: TGCAGTGCCCCAGGGGTCACTGAAGCTTTCTTT.

V is TRBV29-1 and J is TRBJ2-5, with D perhaps being TRBD1 or TRBD2 (6 bases each). V gave up 3 bases and J gave up 5 bases, with 10 bases separating them. The CDR3 consists of 12 residues. Germline values: CDR1 SQVTM, CDR2 ANQGSEA. In DNA form, the CDR3 reads TGCAGCGTTGACCGGGGGCGGGAGACCCAGTACTTC. It translates to CSVDRGRETQYF.

The chain carries TRBV28 and TRBJ2-1; possibly TRBD1 or TRBD2 for D (5 bases each). CDR3 length: 15 amino acids. CDR1 and CDR2 (germline): MDHEN, SYDVKM. Trimming removed 4 bases from V and 4 bases from J, with 14 bases in between. CDR3: CASSSSGTGYNEQFF. The CDR3 nucleotides are TGTGCCAGCAGTTCGTCCGGGACGGGTTACAATGAGCAGTTCTTC.

This chain uses TRBV5-3 with TRBJ2-7; 10 bases align to TRBD1. TRBV5-3 is known as an ORF, though its function is uncertain. The CDR3 contains 15 residues. After removal of 4 bases from V and 3 bases from J, the junction contained 7 bases not matched to a gene. The CDR3 DNA sequence: TGTGCCAGAAGCATTCGACAGGGGGCGGACTACGAGCAGTACTTC. Amino acid sequence: CARSIRQGADYEQYF.

This chain joins TRBV6-2 or TRBV6-3 and TRBJ2-7; D is possibly TRBD2 (7 bases). Germline assignment: CDR1 MNHEY and CDR2 SVGEGT. V lost 5 bases and J lost 2, with 16 bases in between. CDR3 length equals 15 residues. CDR3 nucleotides: TGTGCCAGCAGTCCCAAAGGGGGAGGGACCTACGAGCAGTACTTC. This gives the protein CASSPKGGGTYEQYF.

The chain has TRBV19 and TRBJ1-5, with D possibly TRBD1 on 6 matching bases. From germline, CDR1 is LNHDA and CDR2 SQIVND (reference sequence). The CDR3 is 14 amino acids. The ends were cut back, 3 bases at V and 1 base at J, with 7 bases in the middle. DNA of the CDR3: TGTGCCAGTAGTATCGGACAGAGCAATCAGCCCCAGCATTTT. It codes for CASSIGQSNQPQHF.